The source of this T cell receptor beta chain is a study of cytomegalovirus exposure and HLA in healthy donors. Primers: 60 Vbeta forward and 13 Jbeta reverse. Repertoires were generated with immunoSEQ multiplex PCR, while TCRdb's copy carries only in-frame clones and drops some. The sample includes 100,000 to 150,000 clones, more than 75% of them seen just once. V lost 1 base and J 6 bases, leaving 5 bases between the germline ends. Germline CDR1 and CDR2: SGHDT and YYEEEE. The CDR3 runs to 12 residues. The receptor's source is a man aged 18 to 29 in good health and CMV-seronegative. The V and J genes are TRBV5-6 and TRBJ1-5; D is ambiguous. What was sequenced was PBMCs. Here the CDR3 DNA reads TGTGCCAGCAGCTTGAACGGTCAGCCCCAGCATTTT. Translation: CASSLNGQPQHF.